This T cell receptor (beta chain) was sequenced for a study of cytomegalovirus exposure and HLA in healthy donors. PCR amplification relied on 60 Vbeta primers (plus 13 Jbeta primers). TCRdb keeps only in-frame clones here, not all; method: immunoSEQ multiplex PCR. The data hold around 130,000 clones, with approximately 80% observed a single time. Germline V gene sequence: CDR1 MDHEN, CDR2 SYDVKM. The CDR3 runs 15 residues. Trimming at V came to 6 bases and at J to 6 bases, leaving 7 bases not matched to a gene. Sequencing used PBMCs. The clonotype originates from a woman between 18 and 29 years old in good health and CMV-seropositive. The V gene is TRBV28, the J gene TRBJ2-2; 10 nucleotides align to TRBD1. In DNA, the CDR3 is TGTGCCAGCAGGAGGGACAGGGGATCATCCGGGGAGCTGTTTTTT. Its translation is CASRRDRGSSGELFF.